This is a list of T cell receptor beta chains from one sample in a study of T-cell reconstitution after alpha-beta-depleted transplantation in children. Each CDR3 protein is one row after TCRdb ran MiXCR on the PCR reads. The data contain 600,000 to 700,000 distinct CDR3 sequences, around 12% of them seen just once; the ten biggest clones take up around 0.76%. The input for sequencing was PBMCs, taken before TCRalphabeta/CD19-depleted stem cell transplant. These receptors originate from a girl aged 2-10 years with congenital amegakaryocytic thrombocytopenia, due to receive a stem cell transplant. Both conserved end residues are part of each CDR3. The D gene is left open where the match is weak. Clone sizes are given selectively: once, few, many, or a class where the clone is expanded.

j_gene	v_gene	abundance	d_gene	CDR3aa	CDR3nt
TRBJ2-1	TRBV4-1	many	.	CASSQDRSGSYNEQFF	TGCGCCAGCAGCCAAGATAGGAGCGGCTCCTACAATGAGCAGTTCTTC
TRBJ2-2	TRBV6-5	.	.	CASSRRTGELFF	TGTGCCAGCAGTCGTAGAACCGGGGAGCTGTTTTTT
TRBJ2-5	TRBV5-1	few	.	CASSLEGKSQETQYF	TGCGCCAGCAGCTTGGAGGGGAAATCTCAAGAGACCCAGTACTTC
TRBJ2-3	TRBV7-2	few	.	CASSSWGDRTDTQYF	TGTGCCAGCAGCTCGTGGGGGGATCGAACAGATACGCAGTATTTT
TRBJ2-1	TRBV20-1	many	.	CSGLHNEQFF	TGCAGCGGACTGCACAATGAGCAGTTCTTC
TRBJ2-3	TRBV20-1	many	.	CSASSWRITDTQYF	TGCAGTGCTAGTAGTTGGCGGATCACAGATACGCAGTATTTT
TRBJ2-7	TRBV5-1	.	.	CASSLGPGLEQYF	TGCGCCAGCAGCTTGGGCCCAGGGCTGGAGCAGTACTTC
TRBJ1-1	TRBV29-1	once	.	CSVEEAGRAFF	TGCAGCGTTGAAGAGGCAGGGCGAGCTTTCTTT
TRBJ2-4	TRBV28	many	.	CASGAQGLAKNIQYF	TGTGCCAGTGGAGCACAGGGTTTGGCCAAAAACATTCAGTACTTC
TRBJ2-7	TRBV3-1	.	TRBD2	CASSGLSGRAKYEQYF	TGTGCCAGCAGCGGGTTATCAGGGAGGGCCAAATACGAGCAGTACTTC
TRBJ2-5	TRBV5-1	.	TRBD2	CASSRSLAGEVETQYF	TGCGCCAGCAGCAGGAGTCTAGCGGGAGAGGTCGAGACCCAGTACTTC